These 18 T cell receptor beta chains share one sample of origin, sequenced in a study of identical twins. From the 5' RACE reads, TCRdb called clonotypes with MiXCR, one entry per CDR3 protein. This table holds 1.5 million to 2 million distinct CDR3 sequences, under 35% found once. Sequenced material: cord blood. All receptors derive from a newborn girl in good health.

Notes on this clonotype: One end of the junction does not line up with germline, which may come from a read error. The chain uses TRBV25-1 and TRBJ2-7; 7 nucleotides match TRBD1. Germline assignment: CDR1 MGHDK and CDR2 SYGVNS. This CDR3 region has 13 residues. The DNA for the CDR3 is TGTGCCAGCCTCGGGACAGCCAGCTACGAGCGGTACTTC. Translating it yields CASLGTASYERYF.

The chain uses TRBV6-5 and TRBJ1-2, with D possibly TRBD1 on 5 matching bases. Germline-derived CDR1 and CDR2 are MNHEY and SVGAGI. V was cut by 8 bases and J by 4 bases, with 14 bases left in between. The CDR3 runs to 13 residues. The CDR3 loop reads CASSSRGSYGYTF. CDR3 bases: TGTGCCAGCTCCTCCCGGGGGAGCTATGGCTACACCTTC.

This clonotype was observed a few times. CDR3 amino acids: CASSHDRAHEQYF. As DNA, the CDR3 is TGTGCCAGCAGCCACGACCGCGCCCACGAGCAGTACTTC. This chain joins TRBV4-2 and TRBJ2-7; D unresolved. V was pared by 3 bases and J by 5 bases, with 11 bases between. Per the germline V gene, CDR1 is LGHNA and CDR2 is YNFKEQ. There are 13 residues in the CDR3.

This clonotype was recorded many times. The chain employs TRBV5-1 and TRBJ2-7; no firm D call. The germline CDR1 and CDR2 sequences are SGHRS and YFSETQ. The CDR3 loop spans 13 amino acids. V shed 0 bases and J shed 3 bases, with 7 bases lying between them. The CDR3: CASSLGFLYEQYF. The CDR3 bases are TGCGCCAGCAGCTTGGGGTTCCTCTACGAGCAGTACTTC.

CDR3 sequence: CASSGTSGSGTDTQYF. The CDR3 nucleotides read TGTGCCAGCAGTGGGACTAGCGGGAGCGGCACAGATACGCAGTATTTT. The V gene is TRBV2, the J gene TRBJ2-3; TRBD2 matches at 13 bases. V shed 4 bases, J shed 1 base, and the junction held 2 bases outside the gene matches. The CDR3 is 16 residues long. Germline-derived CDR1 and CDR2 are SNHLY and FYNNEI.

This chain joins TRBV5-1 and TRBJ2-1; the D is unclear. The tail of the sequence fits TRBJ2-7 better, so the J call may be wrong. The CDR3 spans 11 residues. Germline V CDR1 and CDR2: SGHRS, YFSETQ. CDR3 protein: CASNFRYEQYF. In DNA form, the CDR3 reads TGCGCCAGCAACTTCAGGTACGAGCAGTACTTC.

This sequence joins TRBV18 and TRBJ2-3; D is perhaps TRBD2 (6 bases). Germline assignment: CDR1 KGHSH and CDR2 LQKENI. The CDR3 has 14 residues. Trimming took 4 bases from V and 2 from J, leaving 10 bases between them. CDR3 sequence reads: CASSLTSDTDTQYF. The CDR3 DNA reads as TGTGCCAGCTCACTGACTAGTGACACAGATACGCAGTATTTT.

The V gene is TRBV5-1, the J gene TRBJ2-1, with 12 bases lining up with TRBD2. Germline loops: CDR1 SGHRS, CDR2 YFSETQ. The length of the CDR3 is 17 residues. V shed 4 bases and J 4 bases; nucleotides not matched to a gene: 9. CDR3 sequence reads: CASSPALLAGGYNEQFF. The CDR3 region has the DNA TGCGCCAGCAGCCCGGCTCTACTAGCGGGGGGTTACAATGAGCAGTTCTTC.

A few counts support this clonotype. The chain uses TRBV10-3 and TRBJ2-2; D unclear. Deletions cut 5 bases from V and 3 bases from J, with 4 bases between. This CDR3 has 12 amino acids. Germline assignment: CDR1 ENHRY and CDR2 SYGVKD. The CDR3, as DNA: TGTGCCATCAGTCACGACACCGGGGAGCTGTTTTTT. Protein product: CAISHDTGELFF.

This clonotype was seen a handful of times. The J gene is TRBJ1-2, the V gene TRBV24-1; TRBD1 matches at 7 bases. The germline gives CDR1 KGHDR, CDR2 SFDVKD. This CDR3 region has 18 residues. V was clipped by 2 bases and J by 4 bases; unmatched bases: 15. CDR3 amino acids: CATSDSRTTGSQLYGYTF. The CDR3 DNA is TGTGCCACCAGTGATTCCCGTACGACAGGGAGCCAACTCTATGGCTACACCTTC.

The chain links TRBV7-9 to TRBJ2-4, with D perhaps being TRBD1 or TRBD2 (6 bases each). The better agreement between TRBJ2-7 and the DNA end casts doubt on the J call. Looked up from germline, CDR1 is SEHNR and CDR2 is FQNEAQ (reference sequence). The CDR3 contains 15 residues. The DNA for the CDR3 is TGTGCCAGCAGCTTAGGGCGGGACACCCACTACGAGCAGTACTTC. Its protein is CASSLGRDTHYEQYF.

The chain has TRBV6-2 or TRBV6-3 and TRBJ2-7, with 7 bases lining up with TRBD1. CDR3 length: 12 amino acids. Germline-derived CDR1 and CDR2 are MNHEY and SVGEGT. The trim removed 2 bases at V and 6 bases at J, leaving 1 base unmatched. DNA for the CDR3: TGTGCCAGCAGTTACCACAGGGGCGAGCAGTACTTC. Its translation: CASSYHRGEQYF.

This chain connects TRBV5-1 to TRBJ1-4, with D perhaps matching TRBD1 (6 bases). V was cut by 2 bases and J by 6 bases, with 11 bases left in between. The CDR3 consists of 14 residues. Per germline, CDR1 SGHRS and CDR2 YFSETQ. CDR3 residues: CASSFRGKDEKLFF. The CDR3 DNA sequence: TGCGCCAGCAGCTTCAGGGGAAAGGATGAAAAACTGTTTTTT.

This rearrangement joins TRBV7-9 to TRBJ1-1, with D unresolved. This CDR3 spans 13 amino acids. V lost 8 bases to trimming and J lost 1 base, with 11 bases between them. The germline V gene has CDR1 SEHNR and CDR2 FQNEAQ (reference sequence). DNA of the CDR3: TGTGCCAGCGCACGGACGGAGAACACTGAAGCTTTCTTT. Its translation is CASARTENTEAFF.

Only a few counts were recorded for this clonotype. The chain uses TRBV27 and TRBJ1-4, with D possibly TRBD1 on 6 matching bases. Trimming pared 10 bases from V and 13 bases from J, leaving 19 bases between. The germline CDR1 and CDR2 sequences are MNHEY and SMNVEV (reference sequence). This CDR3 region has 12 residues. The CDR3 sequence: CATRSGGGGLFF. CDR3 coding DNA: TGTGCCACCCGATCCGGAGGGGGAGGACTGTTTTTT.

The chain carries TRBV9 and TRBJ2-3; D gene uncertain. V lost 0 bases to trimming and J lost 0 bases, with 11 bases between them. The CDR3 runs to 16 residues. Germline-derived CDR1 and CDR2 are SGDLS and YYNGEE. The CDR3 region has the DNA TGTGCCAGCAGCGTAGGCCCCAGAACTAGCACAGATACGCAGTATTTT. The encoded protein is CASSVGPRTSTDTQYF.

The rearrangement uses TRBV6-2 or TRBV6-3 and TRBJ2-3, with TRBD2 matching over 11 bases. V shed 2 bases and J 6 bases; nucleotides not matched to a gene: 1. From germline, CDR1 is MNHEY and CDR2 SVGEGT. CDR3 length equals 14 residues. CDR3 DNA: TGTGCCAGCAGTTACGTAGCGGGAGGGGATACGCAGTATTTT. Its protein product is CASSYVAGGDTQYF.

This chain joins TRBV20-1 and TRBJ1-1, with a weak D call TRBD1 (5 bases). This CDR3 region has 14 residues. The V gene's germline CDR1 is DFQATT and CDR2 SNEGSKA (reference sequence). V shed 2 bases and J shed 5 bases, with 15 bases lying between them. CDR3 region: CSARRGGPKTEAFF. CDR3 in DNA: TGCAGTGCTAGAAGGGGCGGTCCGAAGACTGAAGCTTTCTTT.